These 26 T cell receptor beta chains came from one sample sequenced in a study of blood T cells in healthy people across ages. Through a sample-barcoded 5' primer and a J-beta primer mix, a second PCR was run for roughly 6 to 12 cycles. TCRdb redid the calling of the 5' RACE reads with MiXCR, one entry per CDR3 protein. Of fewer than 600,000 distinct CDR3 sequences listed, roughly a quarter are singletons. The sample was also linked to a second study, of T cells of mothers and their children.

The material sequenced was blood. The receptors shown here come from a boy aged 2 to 10 in good health.

The gene calls are TRBV6-5 and TRBJ1-4, with 8 bases aligning to TRBD1. The germline gives CDR1 MNHEY, CDR2 SVGAGI. This CDR3 has 18 residues. The V and J ends lost 0 bases and 0 bases, in that order; junction bases with no gene match: 6. As DNA, the CDR3 is TGTGCCAGCAGTTACTCGCGACAGGGGTTATCAACTAATGAAAAACTGTTTTTT. The encoded protein is CASSYSRQGLSTNEKLFF.

The chain carries TRBV27 and TRBJ1-1; no definite D call. Trimming took off 8 bases at V and 0 bases at J, with 13 bases between the two ends. Per the germline V gene, CDR1 is MNHEY and CDR2 is SMNVEV (reference sequence). The CDR3 extends over 14 amino acids. CDR3 in DNA: TGTGCCAGCGCGCCGGGGAGGGTGAACACTGAAGCTTTCTTT. Its protein is CASAPGRVNTEAFF.

CDR3 in amino acids: CASSLDRDDGYTF. The CDR3 region has the DNA TGTGCCAGCAGCTTAGACAGGGATGACGGCTACACCTTC. The genes are TRBV7-2 and TRBJ1-2; a possible D gene is TRBD1 (6 bases). CDR1 is SGHTA, CDR2 FQGNSA, per germline. The CDR3 is made up of 13 amino acids. With 1 base removed from V and 8 bases from J, the gap between germline ends came to 11 bases.

This clonotype was recorded a few times. The V call is TRBV14, the J call TRBJ1-2, with D possibly TRBD1 on 6 matching bases. Between the trimmed V and J ends, which lost 2 bases and 2 bases, there was a span of 12 bases. The CDR3 consists of 15 residues. The germline gives CDR1 SGHDN, CDR2 FVKESK. The chain's CDR3 is CASSQQGPLNYGYTF. CDR3 sequence (DNA): TGTGCCAGCAGCCAACAGGGGCCGCTAAACTATGGCTACACCTTC. Filled out from reference TRBV14 and TRBJ1-2, the complete variable domain reads EAGVTQFPSHSVIEKGQTVTLRCDPISGHDNLYWYRRVMGKEIKFLLHFVKESKQDESGMPNNRFLAERTGGTYSTLKVQPAELEDSGVYFCASSQQGPLNYGYTFGSGTRLTVV.

The chain joins TRBV5-1 to TRBJ2-3; D not certain. CDR3 length: 14 amino acids. V shed 6 bases and J shed 6 bases, with 17 bases lying between them. Germline V lookup: CDR1 SGHRS, CDR2 YFSETQ. CDR3 nucleotide sequence: TGCGCCAGCACCCCTAATGTTGGGCAGGATACGCAGTATTTT. Translation: CASTPNVGQDTQYF.

V usage is TRBV2 and J usage is TRBJ2-5; 7 bases match TRBD2. The J call may be faulty, since TRBJ2-7 better matches the DNA end. The CDR3 length is 13 residues. In germline, CDR1 is SNHLY, CDR2 FYNNEI. CDR3 loop: CASGGSNSYEQYF. CDR3 in DNA: TGTGCCAGCGGCGGGAGCAACTCCTACGAGCAGTACTTC.

This chain connects TRBV29-1 to TRBJ1-1; the D is unclear. Germline values: CDR1 SQVTM, CDR2 ANQGSEA. There are 16 residues in the CDR3. Trimming stripped 4 bases from V and 1 base from J, with 19 bases between. CDR3 region: CSVAPGRLTRNTEAFF. CDR3 nucleotides: TGCAGCGTTGCCCCTGGGAGACTAACGCGGAACACTGAAGCTTTCTTT.

Many counts were recorded for this clonotype. V usage is TRBV12-3 or TRBV12-4 and J usage is TRBJ1-2; the match to TRBD1 covers 8 bases. V shed 7 bases and J 5 bases; nucleotides not matched to a gene: 9. The CDR3 extends over 14 amino acids. CDR3 loop: CASTPDRGRYGYTF. For the CDR3, the DNA is TGTGCCAGCACCCCCGACAGGGGAAGATATGGCTACACCTTC.

Points on this clonotype: A much larger clone is a single base away; this may be a read error. V and J are TRBV20-1 and TRBJ2-5; D may be TRBD1 or TRBD2 (5 bases each). The J call may be wrong; the DNA end is better matched by TRBJ2-7. The CDR3 extends over 13 amino acids. Germline CDR1 is DFQATT and CDR2 is SNEGSKA (reference sequence). CDR3 protein: CSAVRDGGYEQYF. DNA for the CDR3: TGCAGTGCTGTCCGGGACGGAGGCTACGAGCAGTACTTC.

The gene calls are TRBV7-9 and TRBJ1-6, with 8 bases that match TRBD1. Germline loops: CDR1 SEHNR, CDR2 FQNEAQ (reference sequence). V gave up 4 bases and J gave up 9 bases; unmatched junction bases: 11. The CDR3 totals 16 residues. The CDR3 here is CASSYPGQGKSSPLHF. The CDR3 nucleotides are TGTGCCAGCAGCTACCCCGGACAGGGTAAAAGTTCACCCCTCCACTTT.

In this sample, this clonotype turned up a few times. The rearrangement links TRBV2 to TRBJ2-1; D uncertain. V was pared by 10 bases and J by 9 bases, with 19 bases between. The V gene's germline CDR1 is SNHLY and CDR2 FYNNEI. The CDR3 is made up of 13 amino acids. The CDR3 region has the DNA TGTGCCACCCGGCCGTATGGGGTAGGTGAGCAGTTCTTC. Encoded protein: CATRPYGVGEQFF. Full variable domain (rest looked up from reference TRBV2 and TRBJ2-1): EPEVTQTPSHQVTQMGQEVILRCVPISNHLYFYWYRQILGQKVEFLVSFYNNEISEKSEIFDDQFSVERPDGSNFTLKIRSTKLEDSAMYFCATRPYGVGEQFFGPGTRLTVL.

The rearrangement links TRBV29-1 to TRBJ2-5; D is unclear. The CDR3 contains 10 residues. From germline, CDR1 is SQVTM and CDR2 ANQGSEA. With 6 bases removed from V and 7 bases from J, the gap between germline ends came to 9 bases. The DNA for the CDR3 is TGCAGCGTAGGTTCGGGGACCCAGTACTTC. Protein: CSVGSGTQYF. The whole variable domain, filled in from reference TRBV29-1 and TRBJ2-5, reads SAVISQKPSRDICQRGTSLTIQCQVDSQVTMMFWYRQQPGQSLTLIATANQGSEATYESGFVIDKFPISRPNLTFSTLTVSNMSPEDSSIYLCSVGSGTQYFGPGTRLLVL.

This clonotype was detected only a few times. This sequence joins TRBV25-1 and TRBJ1-2; 8 nucleotides align to TRBD1. Germline lookup yields CDR1 MGHDK and CDR2 SYGVNS. Germline trimming cut 7 bases from V and 6 bases from J; bases unmatched to any gene: 16. This CDR3 comprises 16 residues. The CDR3 loop is CASTQTGGPSPNGYTF. For the CDR3, the DNA is TGTGCCAGCACTCAAACAGGGGGGCCAAGCCCGAATGGCTACACCTTC.

J is TRBJ2-7 and V is TRBV7-9, with D perhaps assigned TRBD1 or TRBD2 (5 bases each). The CDR3 contains 16 residues. The V gene lost 4 bases and the J gene lost 0 bases, with 16 bases spanning the gap. Germline V CDR1 and CDR2: SEHNR, FQNEAQ (reference sequence). The CDR3 DNA reads as TGTGCCAGCAGCTCCCCCGGGGCGGAAAGCTCCTACGAGCAGTACTTC. Protein: CASSSPGAESSYEQYF. The full variable domain, rest sourced from reference TRBV7-9 and TRBJ2-7, is DTGVSQNPRHKITKRGQNVTFRCDPISEHNRLYWYRQTLGQGPEFLTYFQNEAQLEKSRLLSDRFSAERPKGSFSTLEIQRTEQGDSAMYLCASSSPGAESSYEQYFGPGTRLTVT.

This clonotype showed up just a few times. This chain connects TRBV6-1 to TRBJ2-5, with 16 bases lining up with TRBD2. The CDR3 has 19 residues. V dropped 7 bases and J dropped 1; count of bases not matched to a gene: 12. Germline V CDR1 and CDR2: MNHNS, SASEGT. The CDR3 region is CASTPPGLAGGLVQETQYF. CDR3 in DNA: TGTGCCAGCACCCCACCGGGACTAGCGGGGGGGCTCGTCCAAGAGACCCAGTACTTC.

CDR3 sequence (DNA): TGTGCCAGCGGGGAACAGGGGAGCTCCTACAATGAGCAGTTCTTC. Protein: CASGEQGSSYNEQFF. The V call is TRBV6-4, the J call TRBJ2-1, with 7 bases lining up with TRBD1. CDR3 length equals 15 residues. Germline CDR1 MRHNA, CDR2 SNTAGT. V lost 8 bases to trimming and J lost 0 bases; unmatched junction nucleotides: 7.

V gene TRBV10-1 combines with J gene TRBJ2-1; D gene uncertain. This CDR3 has 16 residues. The V end was cut by 3 bases, the J end by 1 base, with 13 bases between. The V gene's germline CDR1 is WNHNN and CDR2 SYGVQD (reference sequence). The CDR3 DNA sequence: TGCGCCAGCAGTGATTCCGTCACAGATTCCTACAATGAGCAGTTCTTC. It translates to CASSDSVTDSYNEQFF.

In nucleotides, the CDR3 is TGTGCCAGCTCACCAGAAGTTTGGGACGGGCGACGCGGCTACGAGCAGTACTTC. Translating gives CASSPEVWDGRRGYEQYF. V usage is TRBV18 and J usage is TRBJ2-7; possibly TRBD1 or TRBD2 for D (5 bases each). The V gene lost 2 bases and the J gene lost 3 bases, with 23 bases spanning the gap. From germline, CDR1 is KGHSH and CDR2 LQKENI. This CDR3 spans 18 amino acids.

This clonotype was recorded a few times. The rearrangement links TRBV27 to TRBJ2-5, with 9 bases identical to TRBD2. The J call could be wrong; TRBJ2-7 is a better fit for the DNA end. This CDR3 is 17 amino acids long. Germline CDR1 and CDR2: MNHEY and SMNVEV (reference sequence). CDR3 nucleotides: TGTGCCAGCAGTTTACCGGAGGTAGCGGGAGCTCTGGGCGAGCAGTACTTC. Its protein product is CASSLPEVAGALGEQYF.

The chain links TRBV9 to TRBJ1-2; tentatively, D is TRBD1 (5 bases). Germline V gives CDR1 SGDLS, CDR2 YYNGEE. The CDR3 totals 17 residues. V dropped 3 bases and J dropped 0 bases, with 18 bases sitting between them. The CDR3 region has the DNA TGTGCCAGCAGCGCGACCCAACAGGCGAATTCTAACTATGGCTACACCTTC. It specifies CASSATQQANSNYGYTF.

This clonotype was seen a handful of times. CDR3 amino acids: CASSFRRTEAFF. Written as DNA, the CDR3 is TGTGCCAGCAGTTTTAGGCGCACTGAAGCTTTCTTT. The chain couples TRBV12-3 or TRBV12-4 to TRBJ1-1; D ambiguous. V lost 3 bases and J lost 4, with 6 bases in between. The CDR3 is made up of 12 amino acids.

This clonotype showed up just a few times. The chain recombines TRBV10-3 with TRBJ2-2; TRBD2 matches 8 bases. V was pared by 5 bases and J by 2 bases, with 4 bases of the junction left unmatched. Germline assignment: CDR1 ENHRY and CDR2 SYGVKD. The CDR3 loop spans 15 amino acids. This chain's CDR3 is CAISSSGLNTGELFF. The CDR3 region has the DNA TGTGCCATCAGTTCTAGCGGGTTAAACACCGGGGAGCTGTTTTTT.

The chain couples TRBV20-1 to TRBJ2-1, with a possible D match to TRBD2 (6 bases). V gave up 3 bases and J gave up 2 bases, with 23 bases separating them. CDR1 is DFQATT, CDR2 SNEGSKA, per germline (reference sequence). CDR3 size: 18 residues. The CDR3 nucleotides read TGCAGTGCTAGCCCGAGACCTTCACGGGAGTACGCCTACAATGAGCAGTTCTTC. Amino acids: CSASPRPSREYAYNEQFF.

The chain couples TRBV12-3 or TRBV12-4 to TRBJ2-5, with TRBD1 identical over 7 bases. This CDR3 is built from 14 residues. J lost 4 bases, V lost 8 bases, and 10 bases had no gene match. The CDR3 loop is CASSNTGAVETQYF. The CDR3 bases are TGTGCCAGCTCCAATACAGGGGCCGTAGAGACCCAGTACTTC.

This sequence joins TRBV7-2 and TRBJ2-7; D gene ambiguous. The length of the CDR3 is 11 residues. Trimming pared 6 bases from V and 7 bases from J, leaving 10 bases between. Per the germline V gene, CDR1 is SGHTA and CDR2 is FQGNSA. The DNA for the CDR3 is TGTGCCAGCAGGAAAAAAGATGAGCAGTACTTC. Encoded protein: CASRKKDEQYF. The whole variable domain, filled in from reference TRBV7-2 and TRBJ2-7, reads GAGVSQSPSNKVTEKGKDVELRCDPISGHTALYWYRQSLGQGLEFLIYFQGNSAPDKSGLPSDRFSAERTGGSVSTLTIQRTQQEDSAVYLCASRKKDEQYFGPGTRLTVT.

For this clonotype: The germline gene is not matched at one end of the junction; a read error may be the cause. This sequence joins TRBV2 and TRBJ2-1; 8 nucleotides match TRBD2. CDR1 and CDR2 (germline): SNHLY, FYNNEI. The CDR3 is 13 residues long. The CDR3 region is CTSGSGNYNEQFF. The CDR3 DNA reads as TGTACCAGCGGTAGCGGGAACTACAATGAGCAGTTCTTC.